These T cell receptor beta chains were read from a single sample in a study of blood T cell repertoires in COVID-19. Sequenced by immunoSEQ multiplex PCR; TCRdb stores in-frame clones only, minus some. The data show fewer than 650,000 clones, with around nine tenths seen just once and under 8.5% held by the top ten. Sample: peripheral blood. The receptors originated from a woman aged 50 to 60 with COVID-19, enrolled during active disease. CDR3s include the opening cysteine and the closing phenylalanine or tryptophan. A D gene is named only where the DNA matches it firmly. A row's size may be missing; if present it is once, few, many or a size class.

clone size | D gene | J gene | V gene | CDR3 DNA | CDR3 protein
NA | TRBD1 | TRBJ1-6 | TRBV2 | TGTGCCAGCAGTTGGGACAGGGATAATTCACCCCTCCACTTT | CASSWDRDNSPLHF
NA | NA | TRBJ2-2 | TRBV19 | TGTGCCAGTAGTATTGGGCACACCGGGGAGCTGTTTTTT | CASSIGHTGELFF
NA | NA | TRBJ1-2 | TRBV30 | TGTGCCGGACTCACCCATGGCTACACCTTC | CAGLTHGYTF
NA | NA | TRBJ2-6 | TRBV19 | TGTGCCAGTACGGGGGTTGGGCCGTCTGGGGCCAACGTCCTGACTTTC | CASTGVGPSGANVLTF
NA | TRBD1 | TRBJ1-1 | TRBV6-6 | TGTGCCAGCAGTTACCGGGACAGGGAAGCTTTCTTT | CASSYRDREAFF
once | TRBD1 | TRBJ1-6 | TRBV5-1 | TGCGCCAGCAGCTTAGACAGGGGGAACAATTCACCCCTCCACTTT | CASSLDRGNNSPLHF
once | NA | TRBJ1-3 | TRBV7-8 | TGTGCCAGCAGCTTGAGCAGGGGTGGGAACACCATATATTTT | CASSLSRGGNTIYF
NA | NA | TRBJ2-2 | TRBV7-8 | TGTGCCAGCAGCGACAGGAGGAACACCGGGGAGCTGTTTTTT | CASSDRRNTGELFF
NA | NA | TRBJ1-6 | TRBV5-1 | TGCGCCAGCAGCCCCCTCACGGGGTGGGGATCACCCCTCCACTTT | CASSPLTGWGSPLHF
NA | NA | TRBJ2-2 | TRBV9 | TGTGCCAGCAAGGAGCGGGCGAACACCGGGGAGCTGTTTTTT | CASKERANTGELFF
NA | TRBD2 | TRBJ2-3 | TRBV13 | TGTGCCAGCAGCTCGACGGGGCGGGGGGCCGGAGATACGCAGTATTTT | CASSSTGRGAGDTQYF
NA | NA | TRBJ1-1 | TRBV19 | TGTGCCAGTAGTATCCGGGGGGGAAGTGAAGCTTTCTTT | CASSIRGGSEAFF
NA | TRBD1 | TRBJ1-5 | TRBV6-6 | TGTGCCAGCAGACTACAGGGTACAGGGGATCAGCCCCAGCATTTT | CASRLQGTGDQPQHF
NA | NA | TRBJ1-1 | TRBV29-1 | TGCAGCGTCGAACCCAGACAGTTCCGAGAGGCTTTCTTT | CSVEPRQFREAFF
once | NA | TRBJ2-2 | TRBV19 | TGTGCCAGTAGTATCTTAAGGAGAACCGGGGAGCTGTTTTTT | CASSILRRTGELFF
NA | TRBD1 | TRBJ1-1 | TRBV5-6 | TGTGCCAGCAGCTTCGTTCCGGGACAGTCCCTGAACACTGAAGCTTTCTTT | CASSFVPGQSLNTEAFF
NA | NA | TRBJ2-1 | TRBV13 | TGTGCCAGCAGCTTACGGAGCGTCAATGAGCAGTTCTTC | CASSLRSVNEQFF
once | NA | TRBJ2-7 | TRBV18 | TGTGCCAGCTCGCTCGGCGGGACAGTAGACTACGAGCAGTACTTC | CASSLGGTVDYEQYF
NA | NA | TRBJ2-5 | TRBV7-2 | TGTGCCAGCAGCTCCGAGCTGAGTGAGACCCAGTACTTC | CASSSELSETQYF
NA | NA | TRBJ2-5 | TRBV5-1 | TGCGCCAGCAGCTTGGACCTTCAGGGCAATCAAGAGACCCAGTACTTC | CASSLDLQGNQETQYF
NA | TRBD2 | TRBJ2-7 | TRBV14 | TGTGCCAGCAGCCAATACCCGGGACTAGCGGGGGGTCCGGCTTGG | CASSQYPGLAGGPAW
NA | TRBD1 | TRBJ1-1 | TRBV5-4 | TGTGCCAGCACCTGGAGGGGGCAAGCGAGCACTGAAGCTTTCTTT | CASTWRGQASTEAFF
NA | NA | TRBJ1-2 | TRBV6-5 | TGTGCCAGCAGTAGACAGGACTATGGCTACACCTTC | CASSRQDYGYTF
NA | NA | TRBJ2-6 | TRBV21-1 | TGTGCCAGCAGCAACTGGGACAGTCCTTCTGGGGCCAACGTCCTGACTTTC | CASSNWDSPSGANVLTF
NA | NA | TRBJ1-5 | TRBV2 | TGTGCCCCGGCGACGGGTAGTCGTCAGCCCCAGCATTTT | CAPATGSRQPQHF
NA | NA | TRBJ1-4 | TRBV5-4 | TGTGCCAGCAGCTTAGGAGAAGAAAAACTGTTTTTT | CASSLGEEKLFF
NA | TRBD2 | TRBJ2-3 | TRBV3-1/TRBV3-2 | TGTGCCAGCAGCCAACCAACTAGCGGCTATAGCACAGATACGCAGTATTTT | CASSQPTSGYSTDTQYF
NA | NA | TRBJ2-5 | TRBV5-1 | TGCGCCAGCAGCTCAAACGGGTACCAAGAGACCCAGTACTTC | CASSSNGYQETQYF
NA | TRBD1 | TRBJ2-7 | TRBV2 | TGTGCCAGCAAGAATGACAGGGGAGACGAGCAGTACTTC | CASKNDRGDEQYF
NA | NA | TRBJ1-2 | TRBV11-2 | TGTGCCAGCAGCCCCACAAGGGGCGACGGCTACACCTTC | CASSPTRGDGYTF
once | NA | TRBJ2-7 | TRBV6-5 | TGTGCCAGCAGTCGGGGACTGCCCCCCTCCTACGAGCAGTACTTC | CASSRGLPPSYEQYF
NA | TRBD1 | TRBJ1-2 | TRBV19 | TGTGCCACCACGTCACTCAGGGGGCCAAGCGGCTACACCTTC | CATTSLRGPSGYTF
NA | NA | TRBJ2-2 | TRBV6-1 | TGTGCCAGCAGTGAAACAGGGAAGAACACCGGGGAGCTGTTTTTT | CASSETGKNTGELFF
NA | TRBD1 | TRBJ2-5 | TRBV27 | TGTGCCAGCAGTTCCCGACAGGGGGAAAAGACCCAGTACTTC | CASSSRQGEKTQYF
NA | TRBD2 | TRBJ2-3 | TRBV2 | TGTGCCAGCAGTGAACGTCGGCGTAGCGGGGGGCCCACAGATACGCAGTATTTT | CASSERRRSGGPTDTQYF
NA | TRBD1 | TRBJ2-5 | TRBV5-1 | TGCGCCAGCAGCCTTATTGGGACAGCCAAAAAAGAGACCCAGTACTTC | CASSLIGTAKKETQYF
once | TRBD1 | TRBJ1-2 | TRBV28 | TGTGCCAGCAGTTGGACAGGGGGGGGCTACACCTTC | CASSWTGGGYTF
NA | NA | TRBJ1-4 | TRBV28 | TGTGCCAGCAGTATCCGGGCCTTTGTGGAGGGTGAAAAACTGTTTTTT | CASSIRAFVEGEKLFF